This T cell receptor beta chain came from a study of blood T cell repertoires in COVID-19. For the study at large: Some COVID-19 samples were acute and others convalescent; all came from the United States, Italy and Spain.

Looked up from germline, CDR1 is LNHDA and CDR2 is SQIVND (reference sequence). This CDR3 has 13 amino acids. Trimming removed 2 bases at V and 7 bases at J, with 9 bases between. Profiling relied on immunoSEQ multiplex PCR, and the TCRdb table lists in-frame clones only, not all of them. This table has around 250,000 clones, approximately 87% appearing once. This sequence was found in a man aged 60 to 75 with acute or convalescent COVID-19. What was sequenced was peripheral blood. The chain carries TRBV19 and TRBJ1-5, with D tentatively TRBD1 (5 bases). The CDR3 bases are TGTGCCAGTAGTATAAGGGGCTCCCAGCCCCAGCATTTT. Translating gives CASSIRGSQPQHF.